One sample yielded the 30 T cell receptor beta chains listed below, sequenced in a study of blood T cell repertoires in COVID-19. TCRdb's copy holds only in-frame clones and misses some; the assay was immunoSEQ multiplex PCR. The sample includes 150,000 to 200,000 clones, around 83% of them seen just once. Specimen: PBMCs or T cells enriched from blood (not recorded which). All receptors derive from a man between 50 and 59 years old who had recovered from COVID-19.

The CDR3 loop reads CSASRQNYGYTF. CDR3 DNA: TGCAGTGCTAGTCGACAGAACTATGGCTACACCTTC. The chain carries TRBV20-1 and TRBJ1-2, with a tentative D call TRBD1 (5 bases). V dropped 3 bases and J dropped 2 bases, with 7 bases sitting between them. Germline loops: CDR1 DFQATT, CDR2 SNEGSKA (reference sequence). The CDR3 spans 12 residues.

The chain carries TRBV7-6 and TRBJ2-1; D is perhaps TRBD1 (5 bases). Germline-derived CDR1 and CDR2 are SGHVS and FNYEAQ. The CDR3 length is 15 residues. V dropped 1 base and J dropped 6 bases, with 13 bases sitting between them. In nucleotides, the CDR3 is TGTGCCAGCAGCTTAGATCCTAGGGGCGTCAATGAGCAGTTCTTC. Amino acids: CASSLDPRGVNEQFF. Full variable domain (outside the CDR3, taken from reference TRBV7-6 and TRBJ2-1): GAGVSQSPRYKVTKRGQDVALRCDPISGHVSLYWYRQALGQGPEFLTYFNYEAQQDKSGLPNDRFSAERPEGSISTLTIQRTEQRDSAMYRCASSLDPRGVNEQFFGPGTRLTVL.

The chain links TRBV19 to TRBJ1-5; D is perhaps TRBD1 (6 bases). Trimming shortened V by 6 bases and J by 0 bases, and 12 bases separated the two germline ends. CDR1 is LNHDA, CDR2 SQIVND, per germline (reference sequence). CDR3 length: 15 residues. The CDR3 region has the DNA TGTGCCAGTAGGCCGGGACACTATAGCAATCAGCCCCAGCATTTT. Translated, it gives CASRPGHYSNQPQHF.

The rearrangement uses TRBV9 and TRBJ2-7, with no clear D. From germline, CDR1 is SGDLS and CDR2 YYNGEE. The germline V and J ends were trimmed by 0 bases and 2 bases, with 15 bases remaining between them. The CDR3 is 16 amino acids. The CDR3 sequence: CASSVASVYTTYEQYF. The CDR3 region has the DNA TGTGCCAGCAGCGTAGCGTCCGTGTACACGACCTACGAGCAGTACTTC.

The rearrangement uses TRBV11-2 and TRBJ2-5; 7 nucleotides line up with TRBD2. The germline V gene encodes CDR1 SGHAT and CDR2 FQNNGV. CDR3 length equals 13 residues. Trimming cost V 2 bases and J 4 bases; bases outside gene matches: 1. The CDR3 loop reads CASSLWEGETQYF. As DNA, the CDR3 is TGTGCCAGCAGCTTATGGGAGGGAGAGACCCAGTACTTC.

V gene TRBV2 combines with J gene TRBJ1-1; no clear D gene. This CDR3 is built from 15 residues. Germline V lookup: CDR1 SNHLY, CDR2 FYNNEI. V shed 0 bases and J shed 4 bases, with 12 bases lying between them. The DNA of the CDR3 is TGTGCCAGCAGTGAAGCTGGCACCCTAGGCACTGAAGCTTTCTTT. This encodes CASSEAGTLGTEAFF.

The chain joins TRBV19 to TRBJ2-4, with 9 bases aligning to TRBD1. CDR3 length: 15 amino acids. From germline, CDR1 is LNHDA and CDR2 SQIVND (reference sequence). V trimming: 1 base; J trimming: 6 bases; junction bases outside the gene matches: 4. The CDR3 protein is CASSIVGQGRNIQYF. For the CDR3, the DNA is TGTGCCAGTAGTATAGTAGGACAGGGGAGAAACATTCAGTACTTC.

Points on this clone: This sample also contains other DNA sequences that code for the same CDR3. The V gene is TRBV5-1, the J gene TRBJ1-1; D is unclear. V gave up 0 bases and J gave up 1 base, with 7 bases separating them. The CDR3 totals 14 residues. Germline CDR1 SGHRS, CDR2 YFSETQ. CDR3 nucleotides: TGCGCCAGCAGCTTGGGGGCGGGGAACACTGAAGCTTTCTTT. Protein sequence: CASSLGAGNTEAFF.

The rearrangement uses TRBV2 and TRBJ2-3; the D is unclear. This CDR3 has 15 residues. With 3 bases removed from V and 0 bases from J, the gap between germline ends came to 10 bases. The germline V gene encodes CDR1 SNHLY and CDR2 FYNNEI. This CDR3 is CASSEGFLSTDTQYF. CDR3 nucleotide sequence: TGTGCCAGCAGTGAGGGCTTTCTTAGCACAGATACGCAGTATTTT.

This clone showed up just once. The chain uses TRBV4-2 and TRBJ2-3, with 7 bases that match TRBD2. The CDR3 loop spans 17 amino acids. Germline V gene sequence: CDR1 LGHNA, CDR2 YNFKEQ. Trimming cost V 0 bases and J 1 base; bases outside gene matches: 7. In nucleotides, the CDR3 is TGTGCCAGCAGCCAAGAGGGTCGCGGGGGACGCACAGATACGCAGTATTTT. Protein: CASSQEGRGGRTDTQYF.

The chain uses TRBV27 and TRBJ1-6; no clear D gene. Germline V CDR1 and CDR2: MNHEY, SMNVEV (reference sequence). Trimming left V 4 bases short and J 8 bases short, with 15 bases between. This CDR3 is 15 amino acids long. The CDR3 region is CASSYQQIWDSPLHF. The CDR3 DNA reads TGTGCCAGCAGTTACCAACAGATTTGGGATTCACCCCTCCACTTT.

This chain links TRBV9 with TRBJ2-5; a possible D gene is TRBD2 (5 bases). Trimming removed 1 base at V and 1 base at J, with 8 bases between. The CDR3 extends over 14 amino acids. The germline V gene encodes CDR1 SGDLS and CDR2 YYNGEE. For the CDR3, the DNA is TGTGCCAGCAGCGTATCCCGGGGCCAAGAGACCCAGTACTTC. Protein: CASSVSRGQETQYF. The entire variable domain, with the rest obtained from reference TRBV9 and TRBJ2-5, is as follows: DSGVTQTPKHLITATGQRVTLRCSPRSGDLSVYWYQQSLDQGLQFLIQYYNGEERAKGNILERFSAQQFPDLHSELNLSSLELGDSALYFCASSVSRGQETQYFGPGTRLLVL.

This chain connects TRBV7-9 to TRBJ2-3; TRBD2 matches 7 bases. The CDR3 runs 14 residues. In germline, CDR1 is SEHNR, CDR2 FQNEAQ (reference sequence). The trim removed 6 bases at V and 0 bases at J, leaving 3 bases unmatched. CDR3 sequence: CASRSGISTDTQYF. CDR3 bases: TGTGCCAGCAGAAGCGGGATTAGCACAGATACGCAGTATTTT.

This clone showed up just once. The chain uses TRBV5-1 and TRBJ1-2; D is ambiguous. Germline V CDR1 and CDR2: SGHRS, YFSETQ. Trimming pared 4 bases from V and 1 base from J, leaving 8 bases between. This CDR3 is built from 13 residues. CDR3 sequence reads: CASSPGFNYGYTF. The CDR3 DNA is TGCGCCAGCAGCCCGGGATTTAACTATGGCTACACCTTC.

This chain links TRBV14 with TRBJ1-1; 9 bases fit TRBD1. Germline values: CDR1 SGHDN, CDR2 FVKESK. The CDR3 contains 17 residues. J gave up 0 bases and V 5 bases, and 10 bases lay outside the gene matches. CDR3 DNA sequence: TGTGCCAGCAGCAGGCACGGGACAGGGACCTTGAACACTGAAGCTTTCTTT. Its protein is CASSRHGTGTLNTEAFF.

The V call is TRBV2, the J call TRBJ1-5; TRBD1 is a possible D gene (6 bases). With 5 bases removed from V and 3 bases from J, the gap between germline ends came to 11 bases. Germline V gene data show CDR1 as SNHLY and CDR2 as FYNNEI. The CDR3 sequence is 14 residues long. CDR3 in amino acids: CASSLTGNNQPQHF. The CDR3 DNA reads as TGTGCCAGCAGTCTTACAGGGAACAATCAGCCCCAGCATTTT.

CDR3 sequence: CASTNLAGNQPQHF. The DNA for the CDR3 is TGTGCCAGCACCAACCTAGCCGGTAATCAGCCCCAGCATTTT. V is TRBV3-1 (or the pseudogene TRBV3-2) and J is TRBJ1-5; no reliable D call. This CDR3 is 14 amino acids long. CDR1 is LGHDT, CDR2 YNNKEL, per germline (reference sequence). Trimming pared 7 bases from V and 4 bases from J, leaving 14 bases between.

This chain joins TRBV25-1 and TRBJ2-7; a possible D gene is TRBD2 (7 bases). Germline loops: CDR1 MGHDK, CDR2 SYGVNS. The V end lost 4 bases, the J end lost 1 base, and 17 bases lay between the germline ends. The CDR3 covers 16 residues. The CDR3 region is CASSAIGRGRSYEQYF. The CDR3 DNA sequence: TGTGCCAGCAGTGCTATAGGGCGGGGGCGATCCTACGAGCAGTACTTC.

The chain uses TRBV25-1 and TRBJ2-2; D is possibly TRBD2 (7 bases). The length of the CDR3 is 16 residues. Germline V lookup: CDR1 MGHDK, CDR2 SYGVNS. Trimming left V 6 bases short and J 3 bases short, with 17 bases between. The CDR3 reads CASRPFGGAYTGELFF. The CDR3 nucleotides read TGTGCCAGCAGACCTTTTGGGGGGGCTTACACCGGGGAGCTGTTTTTT.

This CDR3 reads CASSPRPRQGAITGANVLTF. CDR3 in DNA: TGTGCCAGCAGCCCGCGCCCGAGACAGGGGGCAATAACTGGGGCCAACGTCCTGACTTTC. The chain carries TRBV9 and TRBJ2-6; 10 nucleotides agree with TRBD1. Trimming took 4 bases from V and 2 from J; bases not matched to a gene: 15. Germline loops: CDR1 SGDLS, CDR2 YYNGEE. The CDR3 covers 20 residues.

The chain uses TRBV6-4 and TRBJ1-2; 9 bases agree with TRBD1. Germline V gene lookup returns CDR1 MRHNA and CDR2 SNTAGT. The CDR3 consists of 16 residues. V lost 2 bases, J lost 5 bases, and 9 bases stayed unmatched. This CDR3 reads CASSDTNRGHVYGYTF. The CDR3 DNA reads as TGTGCCAGCAGTGACACCAACAGGGGGCATGTGTATGGCTACACCTTC.

This chain connects TRBV6-5 to TRBJ2-7, with D hard to call. V lost 0 bases and J 5 bases, leaving 5 bases between the germline ends. From germline, CDR1 is MNHEY and CDR2 SVGAGI. CDR3 length equals 12 residues. The CDR3 loop reads CASSYSGDEQYF. Here the CDR3 DNA reads TGTGCCAGCAGTTACTCGGGCGACGAGCAGTACTTC.

CDR3 DNA: TGTGCCAGCAGCTTGGCTGGCGGGGGGTACACCGGGGAGCTGTTTTTT. Translated: CASSLAGGGYTGELFF. This chain uses TRBV5-4 with TRBJ2-2, with 8 nucleotides matching TRBD2. The CDR3 totals 16 residues. From germline, CDR1 is SGHNT and CDR2 YYREEE (reference sequence). V was clipped by 0 bases and J by 3 bases; unmatched bases: 4.

The chain is built from TRBV18 and TRBJ1-6; D is uncertain. This CDR3 contains 16 residues. From germline, CDR1 is KGHSH and CDR2 LQKENI. V lost 2 bases and J 4 bases, leaving 12 bases between the germline ends. This CDR3 is CASSPRVGRYNSPLHF. CDR3 DNA sequence: TGTGCCAGCTCACCAAGGGTGGGGAGATATAATTCACCCCTCCACTTT.

The CDR3 region is CASSLLPVTSGNTIYF. As DNA, the CDR3 is TGTGCCAGCAGCTTATTGCCGGTTACCTCTGGAAACACCATATATTTT. The chain couples TRBV11-1 to TRBJ1-3; the D is unclear. This CDR3 is 16 amino acids long. The germline V and J ends were trimmed by 2 bases and 0 bases, with 11 bases remaining between them. Germline V CDR1 and CDR2: SGHAT, FQDESV (reference sequence).

This clone was seen only a few times. The chain carries TRBV24-1 and TRBJ2-7, with 7 bases lining up with TRBD1. Germline V gene sequence: CDR1 KGHDR, CDR2 SFDVKD. With V trimmed by 4 bases and J by 2 bases, 10 bases remained unmatched. This CDR3 has 16 residues. The CDR3 reads CATSDTGRTGTYEQYF. CDR3 DNA sequence: TGTGCCACCAGTGACACAGGGCGGACAGGCACCTACGAGCAGTACTTC.

The rearrangement joins TRBV6-5 to TRBJ1-4, with 8 bases that match TRBD1. The V and J ends lost 6 bases and 0 bases, in that order; junction bases with no gene match: 3. Germline CDR1 MNHEY, CDR2 SVGAGI. The CDR3 totals 15 residues. In DNA form, the CDR3 reads TGTGCCAGCAGAGCACAGGGGGCAACTAATGAAAAACTGTTTTTT. Encoded protein: CASRAQGATNEKLFF.

The chain has TRBV28 and TRBJ2-5; possibly TRBD1 for D (7 bases). CDR1 is MDHEN and CDR2 is SYDVKM in the germline V gene. V lost 5 bases, J lost 1 base, and 17 bases lay in between. There are 16 residues in the CDR3. Here the CDR3 reads CASSPQRQGGQETQYF. The CDR3 DNA reads as TGTGCCAGCAGTCCCCAGAGGCAGGGGGGCCAAGAGACCCAGTACTTC.

The V gene is TRBV24-1, the J gene TRBJ2-7, with D perhaps TRBD2 (5 bases). The CDR3 totals 15 residues. V shed 6 bases and J shed 1 base, with 15 bases lying between them. The germline CDR1 and CDR2 sequences are KGHDR and SFDVKD. The CDR3 sequence is CATSSPEGISYEQYF. The CDR3 DNA sequence: TGTGCCACCAGTTCGCCTGAGGGAATTTCCTACGAGCAGTACTTC.

The rearrangement links TRBV7-3 to TRBJ2-3; the D gene is possibly TRBD2 (5 bases). V was cut by 0 bases and J by 6 bases, with 10 bases left in between. CDR1 and CDR2 from the germline V gene are SGHTA and FQGTGA. The CDR3 is made up of 14 amino acids. Here the CDR3 reads CASSLTRLADTQYF. The CDR3 DNA follows: TGTGCCAGCAGCTTAACGCGGCTAGCCGATACGCAGTATTTT.